The 27 T cell receptor beta chains in this list originate from one sample, sequenced in a study of TIL therapy for anti-PD-1-resistant metastatic lung cancer. Indicated time point: pre-treatment sample, taken before nivolumab and TIL therapy. Pleural nodules or supraclavicular lymph nodes made up most of the excised metastases sampled. The libraries were made with immunoSEQ v3. TCRdb's copy holds only in-frame clones and misses some; the assay was immunoSEQ multiplex PCR. Among some 90,000 clones, about 71% were seen once, and the ten largest hold 11%. The source material was tumor tissue, sampled at baseline. The receptors originated from a person aged 25-80 years with non-small cell lung cancer.

In DNA form, the CDR3 reads TGTGCCAGCAGTTACGAGAGGGCTTACGAGCAGTACTTC. The encoded protein is CASSYERAYEQYF. This rearrangement joins TRBV6-6 to TRBJ2-7; tentatively, D is TRBD2 (5 bases). The germline V gene has CDR1 MNHNY and CDR2 SVGAGI (reference sequence). CDR3 length equals 13 residues. Trimming took 2 bases from V and 4 from J, leaving 9 bases between them.

The V and J genes are TRBV19 and TRBJ1-3, with unresolved D. The CDR3 covers 16 residues. Germline CDR1 and CDR2: LNHDA and SQIVND (reference sequence). V was trimmed by 6 bases and J by 2 bases, leaving 17 bases between them. The CDR3 DNA sequence: TGTGCCAGTAGCCCGACGGGCAGGCTGCCTGGAAACACCATATATTTT. Its protein product is CASSPTGRLPGNTIYF.

V gene TRBV27 combines with J gene TRBJ2-5, with D possibly being TRBD1 (5 bases). The CDR3 consists of 13 residues. The V end lost 6 bases, the J end lost 1 base, and 9 bases lay between the germline ends. Germline assignment: CDR1 MNHEY and CDR2 SMNVEV (reference sequence). The CDR3 region is CASRRQSQETQYF. For the CDR3, the DNA is TGTGCCAGCAGACGACAGAGCCAAGAGACCCAGTACTTC.

The genes are TRBV6-6 and TRBJ2-3, with D possibly being TRBD2 (5 bases). Germline CDR1 MNHNY, CDR2 SVGAGI (reference sequence). The V end lost 7 bases, the J end lost 0 bases, and 11 bases lay between the germline ends. The CDR3 runs to 14 residues. The CDR3 loop reads CASKLGMSTDTQYF. CDR3 nucleotide sequence: TGTGCCAGCAAACTAGGGATGAGCACAGATACGCAGTATTTT.

The rearrangement uses TRBV5-1 and TRBJ2-3; 10 bases align to TRBD1. Looked up from germline, CDR1 is SGHRS and CDR2 is YFSETQ. Trimming removed 0 bases from V and 3 bases from J; junction bases left unmatched: 7. This CDR3 region has 17 residues. DNA of the CDR3: TGCGCCAGCAGCTTGGTAGGAGGACAGGGGGTGACAGATACGCAGTATTTT. Its translation is CASSLVGGQGVTDTQYF.

This clone was seen a single time. The gene calls are TRBV6-6 and TRBJ1-2, with 8 bases aligning to TRBD1. After removal of 4 bases from V and 6 bases from J, the junction contained 1 base not matched to a gene. CDR1 and CDR2 (germline): MNHNY, SVGAGI (reference sequence). This CDR3 comprises 12 residues. The CDR3 reads CASSLQGDGYTF. CDR3 DNA sequence: TGTGCCAGCAGTTTACAGGGGGATGGCTACACCTTC.

V is TRBV5-6 and J is TRBJ1-1, with D perhaps matching TRBD1 (5 bases). V was trimmed by 6 bases and J by 0 bases, leaving 18 bases between them. Germline-derived CDR1 and CDR2 are SGHDT and YYEEEE. This CDR3 has 16 amino acids. This chain's CDR3 is CASTPGRMSMNTEAFF. The CDR3 DNA sequence: TGTGCCAGCACCCCAGGGAGAATGTCTATGAACACTGAAGCTTTCTTT.

CDR3 coding DNA: TGTGCCAGCAGCTTATATGGGGGCGAGACCCAGTACTTC. This translates into CASSLYGGETQYF. The V and J genes are TRBV7-8 and TRBJ2-5, with D possibly being TRBD1 (6 bases). The germline V gene has CDR1 SGHVS and CDR2 FQNEAQ. This CDR3 spans 13 amino acids. The V and J ends lost 2 bases and 5 bases respectively, with 9 bases between them.

J is TRBJ2-3 and V is TRBV30; 11 bases align to TRBD2. The CDR3 is 21 amino acids. Germline CDR1 is GTSNPN and CDR2 is SVGIG (reference sequence). V dropped 0 bases and J dropped 4; count of bases not matched to a gene: 21. In DNA form, the CDR3 reads TGTGCCTGGAGTGTCATTAGGACTAGCGGGCTGGCCCCTAGGGGCGCAGATACGCAGTATTTT. This encodes CAWSVIRTSGLAPRGADTQYF.

This clone was observed a few times. The V and J genes are TRBV3-1 (or the pseudogene TRBV3-2) and TRBJ2-6; D unresolved. Looked up from germline, CDR1 is LGHDT and CDR2 is YNNKEL (reference sequence). The germline V and J ends were trimmed by 3 bases and 0 bases, with 3 bases remaining between them. The CDR3 covers 14 residues. In nucleotides, the CDR3 is TGTGCCAGCAGCCATCTCTCTGGGGCCAACGTCCTGACTTTC. It encodes CASSHLSGANVLTF.

This clone was found many times. The chain joins TRBV5-1 to TRBJ1-2; 9 nucleotides agree with TRBD1. The junction had 11 bases not matched to a gene; V was cut back by 4 bases and J by 10 bases. This CDR3 spans 14 amino acids. Germline V CDR1 and CDR2: SGHRS, YFSETQ. The CDR3 DNA follows: TGCGCCAGCAGCACAGGGACAGGGATCAGGGACTACACCTTC. The encoded protein is CASSTGTGIRDYTF. The variable domain in full, completed from reference TRBV5-1 and TRBJ1-2, reads KAGVTQTPRYLIKTRGQQVTLSCSPISGHRSVSWYQQTPGQGLQFLFEYFSETQRNKGNFPGRFSGRQFSNSRSEMNVSTLELGDSALYLCASSTGTGIRDYTFGSGTRLTVV.

This rearrangement joins TRBV7-6 to TRBJ2-2; D may be TRBD2 (6 bases). V dropped 0 bases and J dropped 3 bases, with 8 bases sitting between them. CDR3 size: 15 residues. From germline, CDR1 is SGHVS and CDR2 FNYEAQ. The CDR3 region has the DNA TGTGCCAGCAGCTTAGCGGCGGGGTACACCGGGGAGCTGTTTTTT. This sequence encodes CASSLAAGYTGELFF.

V and J are TRBV27 and TRBJ2-7; D gene uncertain. This CDR3 contains 14 residues. The V gene lost 5 bases and the J gene lost 4 bases, with 15 bases spanning the gap. Germline CDR1 MNHEY, CDR2 SMNVEV (reference sequence). This CDR3 reads CASSMGIGWYEQYF. In DNA, the CDR3 is TGTGCCAGCAGTATGGGAATCGGATGGTACGAGCAGTACTTC.

This clone came up a few times. The CDR3 DNA sequence: TGTGCCAGTAGTAGGGACCGAGTATTCATGAACACTGAAGCTTTCTTT. It specifies CASSRDRVFMNTEAFF. This sequence joins TRBV19 and TRBJ1-1, with D possibly being TRBD1 (5 bases). V was clipped by 4 bases and J by 0 bases, with 15 bases between them. The CDR3 is 16 amino acids. CDR1 and CDR2 from the germline V gene are LNHDA and SQIVND (reference sequence). Full variable domain (missing parts from reference TRBV19 and TRBJ1-1): DGGITQSPKYLFRKEGQNVTLSCEQNLNHDAMYWYRQDPGQGLRLIYYSQIVNDFQKGDIAEGYSVSREKKESFPLTVTSAQKNPTAFYLCASSRDRVFMNTEAFFGQGTRLTVV.

This clone was seen a single time. This chain connects TRBV24-1 to TRBJ1-2; D not resolved. V gave up 4 bases and J gave up 7 bases, with 12 bases separating them. The CDR3 length is 13 residues. The germline gives CDR1 KGHDR, CDR2 SFDVKD. CDR3 DNA: TGTGCCACCAGTGACCCTAGGGAGGCTGGCTACACCTTC. It codes for CATSDPREAGYTF.

The chain links TRBV5-3 to TRBJ1-3, with TRBD1 as a possible D gene (6 bases). TRBV5-3 is treated as an ORF (open reading frame) with a function not yet certain. The V end lost 0 bases, the J end lost 0 bases, and 13 bases lay between the germline ends. CDR3 length equals 17 residues. Here the CDR3 DNA reads TGTGCCAGAAGCTTGGTTGACAGGCAATCCTCTGGAAACACCATATATTTT. Its translation is CARSLVDRQSSGNTIYF.

The genes are TRBV5-1 and TRBJ1-1; TRBD1 might be the D (6 bases). The V gene's germline CDR1 is SGHRS and CDR2 YFSETQ. This CDR3 has 14 amino acids. V lost 0 bases and J lost 7, with 13 bases in between. The CDR3 is CASSLVRGGGEAFF. CDR3 in DNA: TGCGCCAGCAGCTTGGTACGGGGGGGCGGTGAAGCTTTCTTT.

This clone was observed a handful of times. The V gene is TRBV25-1, the J gene TRBJ2-1; 7 bases match TRBD1. This CDR3 is 14 amino acids long. Trimming at V came to 8 bases and at J to 2 bases, leaving 6 bases not matched to a gene. Germline V gives CDR1 MGHDK, CDR2 SYGVNS. This chain's CDR3 is CASGHRGPYNEQFF. CDR3 in DNA: TGTGCCAGCGGCCACAGGGGACCCTACAATGAGCAGTTCTTC.

This clone occurred a few times. This rearrangement joins TRBV6-5 to TRBJ2-7, with 14 positions matching TRBD2. The CDR3 covers 15 residues. With 4 bases clipped from V and 2 bases from J, the junction kept 1 base outside the gene matches. Germline-derived CDR1 and CDR2 are MNHEY and SVGAGI. DNA for the CDR3: TGTGCCAGCAGTTTGGGACTAGCGGGAGCCTACGAGCAGTACTTC. Protein product: CASSLGLAGAYEQYF.

This clone was seen a handful of times. The chain uses TRBV7-2 and TRBJ2-7; 7 bases agree with TRBD1. The CDR3 is 15 amino acids. Germline CDR1 SGHTA, CDR2 FQGNSA. The ends lost 5 bases at V and 3 bases at J; junction bases unmatched: 10. The CDR3 DNA reads as TGTGCCAGCAGCCTCCTCACAGGGGCACTCTACGAGCAGTACTTC. Encoded protein: CASSLLTGALYEQYF.

The chain combines TRBV7-2 with TRBJ2-3; D uncertain. Trimming removed 4 bases from V and 1 base from J, with 12 bases in between. Germline CDR1 is SGHTA and CDR2 is FQGNSA. The CDR3 has 15 residues. CDR3 sequence (DNA): TGTGCCAGCAGCTCTGCGGCCTTGGGCACAGATACGCAGTATTTT. This sequence encodes CASSSAALGTDTQYF.

The V call is TRBV27, the J call TRBJ1-4; TRBD1 might be the D (5 bases). Germline lookup yields CDR1 MNHEY and CDR2 SMNVEV (reference sequence). CDR3 length equals 14 residues. Trimming removed 2 bases from V and 4 bases from J, with 8 bases in between. The CDR3 region is CASSLGQINEKLFF. CDR3 bases: TGTGCCAGCAGTTTAGGACAAATTAATGAAAAACTGTTTTTT.

The rearrangement links TRBV7-2 to TRBJ1-1, with D perhaps matching TRBD1 (6 bases). Germline CDR1 reads SGHTA; CDR2 reads FQGNSA. This CDR3 region has 16 residues. Trimming took 0 bases from V and 2 from J, leaving 13 bases between them. CDR3 nucleotides: TGTGCCAGCAGCTTAGCGTGGGGACAATTTAACACTGAAGCTTTCTTT. Translating gives CASSLAWGQFNTEAFF.

The V and J genes are TRBV19 and TRBJ1-3; tentative D call: TRBD1 (6 bases). There are 15 residues in the CDR3. With 6 bases removed from V and 2 bases from J, the gap between germline ends came to 14 bases. Germline CDR1 reads LNHDA; CDR2 reads SQIVND (reference sequence). As DNA, the CDR3 is TGTGCCAGTAGCCGGACAGTCTCAGCTGGAAACACCATATATTTT. As protein: CASSRTVSAGNTIYF. Variable domain in full (rest from reference TRBV19 and TRBJ1-3): DGGITQSPKYLFRKEGQNVTLSCEQNLNHDAMYWYRQDPGQGLRLIYYSQIVNDFQKGDIAEGYSVSREKKESFPLTVTSAQKNPTAFYLCASSRTVSAGNTIYFGEGSWLTVV.

This clone was found a few times. The J gene is TRBJ1-5, the V gene TRBV18; D gene uncertain. Trimming took off 3 bases at V and 3 bases at J, with 12 bases between the two ends. Germline CDR1 is KGHSH and CDR2 is LQKENI. The CDR3 has 15 amino acids. For the CDR3, the DNA is TGTGCCAGCTCACCGTATTTCCAGAACAATCAGCCCCAGCATTTT. This translates into CASSPYFQNNQPQHF.

The chain links TRBV6-5 to TRBJ1-2; D gene unclear. The CDR3 runs 13 residues. V was shortened by 5 bases and J by 8 bases, with 15 bases between the two germline ends. In germline, CDR1 is MNHEY, CDR2 SVGAGI. The CDR3 DNA reads as TGTGCCAGCAGTCGTCAGGCGGATTGGGGCTACACCTTC. Translation: CASSRQADWGYTF.

This clone was seen only a few times. The rearrangement joins TRBV18 to TRBJ2-7; 9 nucleotides agree with TRBD2. Per the germline V gene, CDR1 is KGHSH and CDR2 is LQKENI. The CDR3 sequence is 13 residues long. Germline trimming cut 4 bases from V and 2 bases from J; bases unmatched to any gene: 0. The CDR3 sequence: CASSLAGAYEQYF. The CDR3 coding sequence is TGTGCCAGCTCACTAGCGGGAGCCTACGAGCAGTACTTC.